The 7 T cell receptor beta chains listed next were all sequenced from one sample in a study of cytomegalovirus exposure and HLA in healthy donors. Researchers ran the PCR with 60 Vbeta and 13 Jbeta primers. TCRdb's copy holds only in-frame clones and misses some; the assay was immunoSEQ multiplex PCR. The table shows 130,000 to 150,000 clones, with about 80% occurring only once. Input material: PBMCs. Source of these receptors: a man in his forties in good health and CMV-seropositive.

Here the CDR3 reads CASTPSGTASYEQYF. The CDR3 nucleotides are TGTGCCAGTACCCCGTCAGGAACAGCTTCCTACGAGCAGTACTTC. The rearrangement uses TRBV19 and TRBJ2-7; D gene uncertain. The V gene's germline CDR1 is LNHDA and CDR2 SQIVND (reference sequence). The V end was cut by 7 bases, the J end by 1 base, with 17 bases between. This CDR3 comprises 15 residues.

The rearrangement links TRBV29-1 to TRBJ1-2, with a possible D match to TRBD1 (5 bases). This CDR3 comprises 16 residues. Germline V gene data show CDR1 as SQVTM and CDR2 as ANQGSEA. V lost 2 bases, J lost 4 bases, and 20 bases lay in between. The chain's CDR3 is CSVEILGPIRGYGYTF. The DNA for the CDR3 is TGCAGCGTTGAAATTTTAGGGCCCATAAGGGGCTATGGCTACACCTTC.

The chain employs TRBV19 and TRBJ2-1; 10 bases align to TRBD2. CDR1 is LNHDA, CDR2 SQIVND, per germline (reference sequence). Trimming cost V 3 bases and J 9 bases; bases outside gene matches: 5. The CDR3 loop spans 14 amino acids. CDR3 protein: CASSIQRGGTEQFF. In DNA, the CDR3 is TGTGCCAGTAGTATCCAGCGGGGGGGCACTGAGCAGTTCTTC.

V usage is TRBV7-2 and J usage is TRBJ1-1; 8 nucleotides agree with TRBD1. The CDR3 contains 15 residues. The germline CDR1 and CDR2 sequences are SGHTA and FQGNSA. With 5 bases clipped from V and 7 bases from J, the junction kept 12 bases outside the gene matches. The CDR3 reads CASSPGAGQGFEAFF. DNA for the CDR3: TGTGCCAGCAGCCCAGGTGCCGGACAGGGATTTGAAGCTTTCTTT.

The J gene is TRBJ2-7, the V gene TRBV23-1, with D perhaps TRBD1 (6 bases). TRBV23-1 is an ORF for which the function is uncertain. The CDR3 runs to 19 residues. Trimming stripped 2 bases from V and 4 bases from J, with 27 bases between. CDR3 sequence: CASSQRRLFYQGSDYEQYF. CDR3 coding DNA: TGCGCCAGCAGTCAACGCCGGCTGTTTTACCAGGGGTCAGATTACGAGCAGTACTTC.

The chain carries TRBV5-1 and TRBJ1-2; a possible D gene is TRBD1 (5 bases). Germline assignment: CDR1 SGHRS and CDR2 YFSETQ. CDR3 length: 14 amino acids. Trimming shortened V by 0 bases and J by 1 base, and 7 bases separated the two germline ends. CDR3 in amino acids: CASSLGDSNYGYTF. The CDR3 nucleotides are TGCGCCAGCAGCTTGGGCGACAGTAACTATGGCTACACCTTC.

Only a few counts were recorded for this clone. The V gene is TRBV6-5, the J gene TRBJ1-1, with TRBD1 as a possible D gene (5 bases). The CDR3 consists of 16 residues. V shed 3 bases and J shed 1 base, with 15 bases lying between them. CDR1 and CDR2 from the germline V gene are MNHEY and SVGAGI. The CDR3 region has the DNA TGTGCCAGCAGTTATGGGGGGAGTGTCACGAACACTGAAGCTTTCTTT. Translation gives CASSYGGSVTNTEAFF.